The rows below give T cell receptor beta chains drawn from one sample of a study of spatial heterogeneity in lung cancer. Each CDR3 protein is one row after TCRdb ran MiXCR on the 5' RACE reads. The sample records fewer than 55,000 distinct CDR3 sequences, approximately 7.6% being singletons. The sample consisted of PBMCs, taken at surgery. These receptors all come from a female donor with early-stage non-small cell lung cancer. Both conserved end residues are part of each CDR3. A D gene is named only where the DNA matches it firmly. Some rows have no size entry. The others give once, few or many, or a class for an expanded clone.

size	D	J	V	DNA	CDR3
-	-	TRBJ1-1	TRBV6-2/TRBV6-3	TGTGCCAGCAGTTACGATGGGGGATTGAACACTGAAGCTTTCTTT	CASSYDGGLNTEAFF
-	-	TRBJ2-7	TRBV21-1	TGTGCCAGCAGCAAAGCGCTTACTAGCGGCTCCTACGAGCAGTACTTC	CASSKALTSGSYEQYF
many	-	TRBJ2-3	TRBV6-5	TGTGCCAGCAGCCCCCCCTGGGGTAGGGCCACAGATACGCAGTATTTT	CASSPPWGRATDTQYF
few	TRBD2	TRBJ2-3	TRBV5-8	TGTGCCAGCAGCTTTGGCACCGGACTAGCGGGGGGAGATACGCAGTATTTT	CASSFGTGLAGGDTQYF
few	-	TRBJ2-1	TRBV19	TGTGCCAGTAGTATAGGAGGAGGAGGGGATGAGCAGTTCTTC	CASSIGGGGDEQFF
-	TRBD2	TRBJ2-7	TRBV27	TGTGCCAGCAGTTTCGGGGAGGGGCGGGAGCAGTACTTC	CASSFGEGREQYF
-	-	TRBJ2-4	TRBV13	TGTGCCAGCAGCTTACGACCGGCCAAAAACATTCAGTACTTC	CASSLRPAKNIQYF
few	-	TRBJ2-1	TRBV7-2	TGTGCCAGCAGCTTATTGAGGGGTTACAATGAGCAGTTCTTC	CASSLLRGYNEQFF
few	-	TRBJ2-2	TRBV12-3/TRBV12-4	TGTGCCAGCAGGATCAAAGGGCAGCTGTTTTTT	CASRIKGQLFF
few	TRBD2	TRBJ2-5	TRBV7-6	TGTGCCAGCAGCACCCGGACTAGCGGACAAGAGACCCAGTACTTC	CASSTRTSGQETQYF
-	TRBD1	TRBJ1-5	TRBV19	TGTGCCAGTAGTTTTACAGGGGGGGGTCAGCCCCAGCATTTT	CASSFTGGGQPQHF
-	TRBD1	TRBJ1-1	TRBV15	TGTGCCACCAGCAGAGATAGGGGACAGTCGGGCACTGAAGCTTTCTTT	CATSRDRGQSGTEAFF
many	-	TRBJ2-7	TRBV6-5	TGTGCCAGCAGTTACTCCCCGGGGGCGGACGAGCAGTACTTC	CASSYSPGADEQYF
-	-	TRBJ1-1	TRBV6-5	TGTGCCAGCAGTTACGGTCCCAGAACTGAAGCTTTCTTT	CASSYGPRTEAFF
-	-	TRBJ2-1	TRBV5-1	TGCGCCAGCAGCTTGATGTTACCGGCGGCGGGCTCCTACAATGAGCAGTTCTTC	CASSLMLPAAGSYNEQFF
few	-	TRBJ2-2	TRBV6-1	TGTGCCAGCAGTGAAATGTTTGCAGGTCCCACCGGGGAGCTGTTTTTT	CASSEMFAGPTGELFF
many	-	TRBJ2-1	TRBV7-2	TGTGCCAGCAGCCCGGTGACAGGATCTGAGCAGTTCTTC	CASSPVTGSEQFF
few	-	TRBJ2-5	TRBV30	TGTGCCTGGTCTCCTCTTGGGCAAGAGACCCAGTACTTC	CAWSPLGQETQYF
few	TRBD1	TRBJ2-7	TRBV12-3/TRBV12-4	TGTGCCAGCAGGGGGACAGGGTTCCACGAGCAGTACTTC	CASRGTGFHEQYF
few	-	TRBJ1-4	TRBV7-9	TGTGCCAGCAGCGAGATGGGGGAAAGGGAAAAACTGTTTTTT	CASSEMGEREKLFF
-	TRBD2	TRBJ2-1	TRBV19	TGTGCCAGTAGTCAGCGGGGTTTCTCCTACAATGAGCAGTTCTTC	CASSQRGFSYNEQFF
few	-	TRBJ2-7	TRBV29-1	TGCAGCGCAATTACCGGGACACAGTCCTACGAGCAGTACTTC	CSAITGTQSYEQYF
-	-	TRBJ2-7	TRBV24-1	TGTGCCACCAGTGATTTGCCGAGAAATGTACGGGAGCAGTACTTC	CATSDLPRNVREQYF
-	-	TRBJ1-2	TRBV2	TGTGCCAGCTCGTACAGGGAAAGCTATGGCTACACCTTC	CASSYRESYGYTF
-	-	TRBJ1-4	TRBV20-1	TGCAGTGCTAGTCGGGGCCTAGATGAAAAACTGTTTTTT	CSASRGLDEKLFF
many	-	TRBJ2-3	TRBV5-5	TGTGCCAGCAGCCCCCCGGGCACCCAGGTCCGCACAGATACGCAGTATTTT	CASSPPGTQVRTDTQYF
few	-	TRBJ1-3	TRBV5-1	TGCGCCAGCAGCTTGGAGGGGACGGCTGCCTCTGGAAACACCATATATTTT	CASSLEGTAASGNTIYF
-	TRBD2	TRBJ2-5	TRBV6-2/TRBV6-3	TGTGCCAGCAGTTCGCTAGCGGGACCGGCGTACTTC	CASSSLAGPAYF
-	-	TRBJ2-7	TRBV7-2	TGTGCCAGCAGCTTAGATTTCCGGGAGCAGTACTTC	CASSLDFREQYF
few	TRBD1	TRBJ2-1	TRBV7-2	TGTGCCAGCAGCCCTCCGGGACAGAACAATGAGCAGTTCTTC	CASSPPGQNNEQFF
-	-	TRBJ1-2	TRBV18	TGTGCCAGCTCACCAAGGGAACACGGAGGGGCATATGGCTACACCTTC	CASSPREHGGAYGYTF
many	TRBD2	TRBJ2-7	TRBV29-1	TGCAGCGTTGAAGGATTAGCGGGGTCCTACGAGCAGTACTTC	CSVEGLAGSYEQYF
many	-	TRBJ1-5	TRBV19	TGTGCCAGTAGTGGTCGTGGGAGGGGCATGGCGTTTAGCAATCAGCCCCAGCATTTT	CASSGRGRGMAFSNQPQHF
many	-	TRBJ1-4	TRBV27	TGTGCCAGCAGTTTAGGCCGGCTAGGGAGTGAAAAACTGTTTTTT	CASSLGRLGSEKLFF
many	TRBD2	TRBJ2-3	TRBV9	TGTGCCAGCAGCGAACTAGCGGGGAGCAGCACAGATACGCAGTATTTT	CASSELAGSSTDTQYF
many	-	TRBJ1-1	TRBV12-3/TRBV12-4	TGTGCCAGCACCCCAGACAGCGAAGCTTTCTTT	CASTPDSEAFF
few	-	TRBJ2-7	TRBV7-2	TGTGCCAGCAGCTTACTGCTGCGGGTGAGCTCCTACGAGCAGTACTTC	CASSLLLRVSSYEQYF
few	-	TRBJ1-1	TRBV19	TGTGCCAGTAGTATAGGTGGAGAAGCTTTCTTT	CASSIGGEAFF
many	-	TRBJ1-1	TRBV7-9	TGTGCCAGCAGCCTTCGACAGGTGAAATCCACTGAAGCTTTCTTT	CASSLRQVKSTEAFF
many	-	TRBJ1-1	TRBV9	TGTGCCAGCAGCCCCACACAGATGGTGAGCACTGAAGCTTTCTTT	CASSPTQMVSTEAFF
-	-	TRBJ2-1	TRBV4-3	TGCGCCAGCAGCCAAGACAGGGTTGGTGAGCAGTTCTTC	CASSQDRVGEQFF
-	-	TRBJ2-1	TRBV20-1	TGCAGTGCCCCGGGATTCTCCTACAATGAGCAGTTCTTC	CSAPGFSYNEQFF
few	-	TRBJ1-1	TRBV6-2/TRBV6-3	TGTGCCAGCAGCGAAATTTCTGAAGCTTTCTTT	CASSEISEAFF
few	TRBD2	TRBJ2-4	TRBV4-2	TGTGCCAGCAGCCAAGATGGAACTAGCGGGGGGGTAGCCAAAAACATTCAGTACTTC	CASSQDGTSGGVAKNIQYF
many	TRBD2	TRBJ2-3	TRBV5-1	TGCGCCAGCAGCTTGGGGACTAGCGGGGTGTCGCAGTATTTT	CASSLGTSGVSQYF
few	TRBD1	TRBJ1-6	TRBV7-2	TGTGCCAGCGGACCGGGACAGGCCGGCGGGAGTTCACCCCTCCACTTT	CASGPGQAGGSSPLHF
few	TRBD1	TRBJ2-7	TRBV3-1	TGTGCCAGCAGCCGAGGACAGGGCCTCTCCTACGAGCAGTACTTC	CASSRGQGLSYEQYF
many	-	TRBJ2-3	TRBV7-9	TGTGCCAGCACCTTTGGGGCTACAGATACGCAGTATTTT	CASTFGATDTQYF
-	TRBD2	TRBJ2-1	TRBV19	TGTGCCAGTAGTACTCGACGACTAGCGGGGGGAATTAACAATGAGCAGTTCTTC	CASSTRRLAGGINNEQFF
-	-	TRBJ2-7	TRBV9	TGTGCCAGCAGCGGCGGGGCAGCCTACGAGCAGTACTTC	CASSGGAAYEQYF
-	-	TRBJ1-5	TRBV6-2/TRBV6-3	TGTGCCAGCAGTTCTAACTTGGGCAATCAGCCCCAGCATTTT	CASSSNLGNQPQHF
few	-	TRBJ2-5	TRBV6-2/TRBV6-3	TGTGCCAGCAGTCGGGGTCTTACCCAAGAGACCCAGTACTTC	CASSRGLTQETQYF
few	-	TRBJ1-1	TRBV7-9	TGTGCCAGCAGCTTACAGGGAACAGCTTTCTTT	CASSLQGTAFF
few	-	TRBJ1-1	TRBV6-6	TGTGCCAGCAGTGCAGGGGATAGGAATGAAGCTTTCTTT	CASSAGDRNEAFF
-	TRBD1	TRBJ2-4	TRBV28	TGTGCCAGCAGTTTATTAATGACAGGGGTGGCCAAAAACATTCAGTACTTC	CASSLLMTGVAKNIQYF